The clone carrying this TCR beta chain was seen a few times. Study processing details: Amplification of reference gene primers was used by the study to estimate nucleated cell counts. Here immunoSEQ multiplex PCR was the method, and the copy in TCRdb shows in-frame clones only, minus some. Clone size and V and J calls were adopted from that table, with D and trimming inferred from the DNA. The table includes some 310,000 clones, around nine tenths detected once. In assigning cohorts, the study relied on participant-reported clinical history. The data belong to a study of blood T cell repertoires in COVID-19. The CDR3 is made up of 13 amino acids. V lost 5 bases and J lost 4, with 14 bases in between. The germline V gene has CDR1 SQVTM and CDR2 ANQGSEA.

The receptor was derived from a woman aged 25 to 45 who had recovered from COVID-19. Material for sequencing was PBMCs or T cells enriched from blood (not recorded which). V is TRBV29-1 and J is TRBJ2-5, with D uncertain. This CDR3 reads CSVYLPARETQYF. CDR3 sequence (DNA): TGCAGCGTTTACCTCCCTGCGCGAGAGACCCAGTACTTC.